This TCR beta chain was captured by sequencing in a study of blood T cell repertoires in COVID-19. At the level of the study: From the United States, Italy and Spain came samples of acute and convalescent COVID-19. T cells, B-cell-depleted T cells, or PBMCs supplied cDNA or gDNA.

Germline CDR1 reads SGHTA; CDR2 reads FQGNSA. The junction had 11 bases not matched to a gene; V was cut back by 4 bases and J by 5 bases. There are 17 residues in the CDR3. As processed by the authors: Scientists estimated how many nucleated cells there were by amplifying reference gene primers. Data came from immunoSEQ multiplex PCR; TCRdb stores just in-frame clones and leaves some out. V and J calls and clone size are as listed in that table; D and trimming were resolved from the DNA. The sample contains about 29,000 clones, 89% of which appear only once. This sequence originates from a human donor in a cohort sampled during active COVID-19. The rearrangement uses TRBV7-2 and TRBJ2-7, with 13 bases lining up with TRBD2. Sequenced: peripheral blood. Written as DNA, the CDR3 is TGTGCCAGCAGCTCCGGGACTAGCGGGGCTTACACTGACGAGCAGTACTTC. Its translation: CASSSGTSGAYTDEQYF.